This T cell receptor (beta chain) was recovered during a study of T cells in Graves' hyperthyroidism and ophthalmopathy. In the study overall: It was at initial diagnosis, before any treatment, that peripheral blood was collected. Findings and limits, study-wide: Most thyroid clonotypes that were expanded above 0.001 also turned up in blood.

Of note for this clonotype: Its antigen is as yet unknown.

Researchers amplified the TCR beta CDR3 regions from RNA transcripts. HTBI primers were the set used in a first-round RT-PCR of the TCR CDR3. Each CDR3 protein is one row after TCRdb ran MiXCR on the multiplex PCR reads. The table has more than 45,000 distinct CDR3 sequences, roughly 49% seen once. The CDR3 is 17 residues long. Germline values: CDR1 LNHDA, CDR2 SQIVND (reference sequence). The junction had 12 bases not matched to a gene; V was cut back by 5 bases and J by 1 base. Ophthalmopathy cases scored 3 or more on the Clinical Activity Score and 4 or more on NOSPECS grade, with duration below 3 months. Clinical symptoms, serum thyroxine and TRAb, thyroid ultrasound and orbital computed tomography together formed the diagnostic basis.

The chain combines TRBV19 with TRBJ2-7; 9 bases match TRBD2. Specimen: blood. This clonotype was obtained from a woman in her 30s with Graves' ophthalmopathy. The CDR3 region has the DNA TGTGCCAGTAGTGCTAGGGATAGCGGGAGTTTGTCCTACGAGCAGTACTTC. Amino acids: CASSARDSGSLSYEQYF.